This TCR beta chain is drawn from a study of CD4 T cells in relation to SARS-CoV-2 and coronaviruses. Study at large: Controls used an HIV-1 Nef peptide pool or no peptide. Findings of the study overall: This crossreactivity analysis covered spike protein alone, no other viral proteins. Compared with monoreactive clones, crossreactive clones showed significantly weaker SARS-CoV-2 expansion.

The unexposed donors gave CD4+ T cells in about 2010-2019, prior to COVID-19. Isolation of CD4+ T cells took place after nine to ten days in culture. Testing used SARS-CoV-2 S/N and four cold-coronavirus spikes on unexposed-donor CD4+ T cells, cells permitting. The repertoire was sequenced with immunoSEQ multiplex PCR; TCRdb's copy has only in-frame clones and lacks some. Found here are 15,000 to 18,000 clones, over 60% of them singletons; the top ten hold about 30%. V shed 0 bases and J shed 5 bases, with 2 bases lying between them. Looked up from germline, CDR1 is SGHTS and CDR2 is YDEGEE. CDR3 length: 11 amino acids. About this clone: Antigen: not known.

Specimen: CD4+ T cells from PBMCs, cultured in vitro. The TCR originated in a human donor in good health. J is TRBJ2-5 and V is TRBV5-8; no firm D call. This chain's CDR3 is CASSLEETQYF. The CDR3 nucleotides read TGTGCCAGCAGCTTGGAGGAGACCCAGTACTTC.